Here is one T cell receptor (beta chain) with its context. This sample stems from a study of T cell changes during pregnancy in multiple sclerosis. Repertoires were generated with immunoSEQ multiplex PCR, while TCRdb's copy carries only in-frame clones and drops some. The table lists approximately 53,000 clones, roughly 92% of them singletons. Germline V gives CDR1 SQVTM, CDR2 ANQGSEA. The V gene lost 3 bases and the J gene lost 3 bases, with 14 bases spanning the gap. The CDR3 extends over 14 amino acids. The gene calls are TRBV29-1 and TRBJ1-1; the D gene is possibly TRBD1 (5 bases). Sequencing was performed on CD4+ T cells from peripheral blood mononuclear cells, taken in the third trimester of pregnancy. This receptor was taken from a female donor with multiple sclerosis, enrolled in a pregnancy study. The DNA of the CDR3 is TGCAGCGTTGACGCCCATGGGGGGGACACTGAAGCTTTCTTT. Protein product: CSVDAHGGDTEAFF.